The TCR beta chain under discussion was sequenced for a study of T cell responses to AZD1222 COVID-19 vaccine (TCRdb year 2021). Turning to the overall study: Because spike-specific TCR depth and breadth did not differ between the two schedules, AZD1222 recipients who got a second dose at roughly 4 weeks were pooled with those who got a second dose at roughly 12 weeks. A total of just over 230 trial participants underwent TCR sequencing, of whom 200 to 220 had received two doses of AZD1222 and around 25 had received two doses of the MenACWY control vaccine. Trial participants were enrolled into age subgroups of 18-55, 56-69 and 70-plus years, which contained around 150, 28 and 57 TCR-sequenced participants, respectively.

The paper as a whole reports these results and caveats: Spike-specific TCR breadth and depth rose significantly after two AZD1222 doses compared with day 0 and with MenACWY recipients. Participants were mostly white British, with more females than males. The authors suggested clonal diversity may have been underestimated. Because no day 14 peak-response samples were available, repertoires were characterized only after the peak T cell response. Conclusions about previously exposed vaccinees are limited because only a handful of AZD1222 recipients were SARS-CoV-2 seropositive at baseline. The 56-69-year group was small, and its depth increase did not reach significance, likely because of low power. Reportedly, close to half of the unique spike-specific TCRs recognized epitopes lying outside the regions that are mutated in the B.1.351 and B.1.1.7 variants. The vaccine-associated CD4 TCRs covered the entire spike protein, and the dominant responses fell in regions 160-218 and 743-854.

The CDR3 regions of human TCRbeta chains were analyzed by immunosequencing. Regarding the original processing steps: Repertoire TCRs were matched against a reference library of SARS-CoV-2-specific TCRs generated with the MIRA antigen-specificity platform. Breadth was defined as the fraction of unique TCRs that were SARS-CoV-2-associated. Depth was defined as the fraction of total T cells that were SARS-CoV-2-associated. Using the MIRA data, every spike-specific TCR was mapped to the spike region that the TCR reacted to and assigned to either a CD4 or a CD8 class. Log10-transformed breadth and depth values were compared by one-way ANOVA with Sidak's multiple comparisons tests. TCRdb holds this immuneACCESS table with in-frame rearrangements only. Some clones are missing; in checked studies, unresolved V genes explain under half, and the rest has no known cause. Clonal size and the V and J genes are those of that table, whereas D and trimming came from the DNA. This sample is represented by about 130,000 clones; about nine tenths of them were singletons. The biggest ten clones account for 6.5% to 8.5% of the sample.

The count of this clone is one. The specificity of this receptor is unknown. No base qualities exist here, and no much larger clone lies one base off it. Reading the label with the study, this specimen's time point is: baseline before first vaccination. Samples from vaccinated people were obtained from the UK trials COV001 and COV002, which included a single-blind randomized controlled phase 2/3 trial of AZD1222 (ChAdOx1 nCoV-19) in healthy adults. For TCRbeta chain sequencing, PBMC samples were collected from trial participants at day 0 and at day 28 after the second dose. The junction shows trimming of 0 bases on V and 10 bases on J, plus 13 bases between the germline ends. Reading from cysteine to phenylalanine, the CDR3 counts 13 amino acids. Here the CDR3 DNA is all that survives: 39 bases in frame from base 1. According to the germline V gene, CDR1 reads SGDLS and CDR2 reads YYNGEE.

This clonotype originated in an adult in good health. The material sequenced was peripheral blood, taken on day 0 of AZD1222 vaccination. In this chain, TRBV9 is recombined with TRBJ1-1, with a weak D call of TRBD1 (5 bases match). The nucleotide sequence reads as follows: TGTGCCAGCAGCGTAGCTGAGGGACTAGGAGCTTTCTTT. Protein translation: CASSVAEGLGAFF.